This T cell receptor beta chain is from a study of regulatory T cells in long-lasting Graves disease. Time point given: persistent/refractory GD, antithyroid drugs over 5 years with positive TRAb. The TCR library was made from RNA extracted from PBMCs. Library construction for TCR beta used iRepertoire HTBI primers and Arm-PCR of CDR3 regions. TCRdb fed the multiplex PCR reads into MiXCR, producing one record per CDR3 protein. The table includes over 300,000 distinct CDR3 sequences, 15% to 20% detected once. This clonotype appeared a few times. Germline lookup yields CDR1 MGHDK and CDR2 SYGVNS. Trimming removed 0 bases from V and 7 bases from J, with 18 bases in between. CDR3 length: 16 residues.

This clonotype originated in a female donor with Graves disease. The gene calls are TRBV25-1 and TRBJ1-2; a weak D match, TRBD1 (5 bases). The sequencing here drew on peripheral blood mononuclear cells (PBMCs), taken when the disease was refractory, from a patient treated with antithyroid drugs. DNA of the CDR3: TGTGCCAGCAGTGAATATGGCAGGGAAGGGCCCTTTGGCTACACCTTC. Its protein product is CASSEYGREGPFGYTF.